Shown below are 11 T cell receptor beta chains from a single sample sequenced in a study of cytomegalovirus exposure and HLA in healthy donors. Primers: 60 Vbeta forward and 13 Jbeta reverse. Some clones are missing from TCRdb's copy, which holds only in-frame ones; the method was immunoSEQ multiplex PCR. The sample consists of about 190,000 clones, around 88% of them appearing once. The sample comprised PBMCs. The receptors originated from a man in his forties or fifties in good health and CMV-seropositive.

This clone has a handful of counts. The chain combines TRBV7-2 with TRBJ2-3; weak D call: TRBD2 (5 bases). Trimming pared 2 bases from V and 5 bases from J, leaving 8 bases between. The CDR3 consists of 13 residues. The germline V gene encodes CDR1 SGHTA and CDR2 FQGNSA. The CDR3 DNA reads as TGTGCCAGCAGCTTACTAGCAGGAGATACGCAGTATTTT. This sequence encodes CASSLLAGDTQYF.

The genes are TRBV11-3 and TRBJ2-1, with a possible D match to TRBD1 (6 bases). This CDR3 comprises 13 residues. V was trimmed by 5 bases and J by 7 bases, leaving 12 bases between them. CDR1 is SGHNT and CDR2 is YENEEA in the germline V gene. In nucleotides, the CDR3 is TGTGCCAGCAGCCGCACAGGGAATAATGAGCAGTTCTTC. Translation: CASSRTGNNEQFF. The full variable domain, rest sourced from reference TRBV11-3 and TRBJ2-1, is EAGVVQSPRYKIIEKKQPVAFWCNPISGHNTLYWYLQNLGQGPELLIRYENEEAVDDSQLPKDRFSAERLKGVDSTLKIQPAELGDSAVYLCASSRTGNNEQFFGPGTRLTVL.

The rearrangement links TRBV30 to TRBJ1-4, with 9 nucleotides matching TRBD1. V was pared by 4 bases and J by 5 bases, with 2 bases of the junction left unmatched. Germline assignment: CDR1 GTSNPN and CDR2 SVGIG (reference sequence). CDR3 size: 13 residues. CDR3 coding DNA: TGTGCCTGGACTGGACAGGGGAATGAAAAACTGTTTTTT. This codes for CAWTGQGNEKLFF.

V gene TRBV11-2 combines with J gene TRBJ2-3; D perhaps matches TRBD2 (6 bases). The CDR3 covers 12 residues. Germline lookup yields CDR1 SGHAT and CDR2 FQNNGV. Trimming cost V 5 bases and J 11 bases, with 14 bases left between them. CDR3 in DNA: TGTGCCAGCAGCGCGGGACTCTCCCAGCAGTATTTT. This encodes CASSAGLSQQYF.

The chain combines TRBV6-6 with TRBJ1-4; 7 bases are a match to TRBD1. The CDR3 covers 15 residues. Germline CDR1 reads MNHNY; CDR2 reads SVGAGI (reference sequence). J gave up 0 bases and V 2 bases, and 0 bases lay outside the gene matches. For the CDR3, the DNA is TGTGCCAGCAGTTACACAGGGGCAACTAATGAAAAACTGTTTTTT. Its protein product is CASSYTGATNEKLFF.

The chain combines TRBV6-5 with TRBJ1-1; D remains ambiguous. The CDR3 spans 15 residues. V was clipped by 2 bases and J by 1 base, with 11 bases between them. Germline loops: CDR1 MNHEY, CDR2 SVGAGI. Here the CDR3 DNA reads TGTGCCAGCAGTTACAGTGGCAGGCCGAACACTGAAGCTTTCTTT. This codes for CASSYSGRPNTEAFF.

As to this clone: The junction and the germline gene differ at one end; a read error may be behind it. V is TRBV6-1 and J is TRBJ1-3, with a possible D match to TRBD1 (6 bases). Germline V lookup: CDR1 MNHNS, CDR2 SASEGT. The CDR3 loop spans 14 amino acids. CDR3 residues: CASRAGTLQNSIYF. The DNA of the CDR3 is TGTGCCAGCAGGGCCGGGACACTCCAAAACTCCATATATTTT.

This rearrangement joins TRBV4-1 to TRBJ1-1, with a weak D call TRBD1 (5 bases). Trimming left V 0 bases short and J 7 bases short, with 15 bases between. The CDR3 runs 15 residues. CDR1 MGHRA and CDR2 YSYEKL come from the germline V gene. The CDR3 nucleotides are TGCGCCAGCAGCCAAGATAGGCCAGGGAGGGGTGAAGCTTTCTTT. This codes for CASSQDRPGRGEAFF.

The genes are TRBV7-8 and TRBJ2-1, with TRBD2 identical over 8 bases. J gave up 6 bases and V 5 bases, and 6 bases lay outside the gene matches. In germline, CDR1 is SGHVS, CDR2 FQNEAQ. The CDR3 has 14 amino acids. The CDR3 DNA follows: TGTGCCAGCAGCCCCCGGGAGGGCCTCAATGAGCAGTTCTTC. Translated, it gives CASSPREGLNEQFF.

CDR3 residues: CASEVGRRQYF. In DNA, the CDR3 is TGCGCCAGTGAAGTTGGGCGTCGACAGTACTTC. The V and J genes are TRBV10-1 and TRBJ2-4; D unresolved. Trimming took 9 bases from V and 13 from J, leaving 16 bases between them. The CDR3 extends over 11 amino acids. Germline V gives CDR1 WNHNN, CDR2 SYGVQD (reference sequence).

This clone has only one observation. This rearrangement joins TRBV4-2 to TRBJ2-1; 7 nucleotides agree with TRBD2. The CDR3 covers 18 residues. CDR1 and CDR2 (germline): LGHNA, YNFKEQ. The junction had 11 bases not matched to a gene; V was cut back by 1 base and J by 2 bases. CDR3 loop: CASSQVTLGSGTYNEQFF. The CDR3 DNA sequence: TGTGCCAGCAGCCAAGTTACCCTGGGGAGCGGGACCTACAATGAGCAGTTCTTC.